The following is a T cell receptor beta chain sequence with its context. What it recognizes is unknown. Trimming stripped 4 bases from V and 4 bases from J, with 18 bases between. The germline V gene encodes CDR1 MNHEY and CDR2 SVGAGI. This CDR3 contains 16 residues. The data derive from a study of T cell repertoires in cytomegalovirus infection. Study-level findings and limits: The response measured ex vivo was dominated by TCR beta clonotypes (HLA-C-restricted and CMV-specific).

Using its own MiXCR run on the reads, TCRdb lists one record per CDR3 protein. The sample lists some 270,000 distinct CDR3 sequences, around 15% seen once, with about half in the top ten. This sequence was found in a human donor in good health (CMV status not recorded). Some clones in this sample may be carry-over from other donors' samples. The rearrangement uses TRBV6-5 and TRBJ2-3; D assignment may be TRBD1 or TRBD2 (5 bases each). Specimen: CD8+ T cells from PBMCs. The CDR3 region is CASSSVSYGAPDTQYF. CDR3 sequence (DNA): TGTGCCAGCAGTTCCGTTAGTTACGGGGCTCCAGATACGCAGTATTTT.